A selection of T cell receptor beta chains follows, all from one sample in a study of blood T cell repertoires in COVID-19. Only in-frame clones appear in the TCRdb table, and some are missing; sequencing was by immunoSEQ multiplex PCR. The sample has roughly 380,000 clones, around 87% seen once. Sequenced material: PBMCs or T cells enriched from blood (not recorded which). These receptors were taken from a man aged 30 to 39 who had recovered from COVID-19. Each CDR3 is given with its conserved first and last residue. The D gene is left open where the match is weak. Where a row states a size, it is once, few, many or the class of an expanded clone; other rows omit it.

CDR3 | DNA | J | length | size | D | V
CASRGDAGELFF | TGTGCCAGCCGGGGGGATGCCGGGGAGCTGTTTTTT | TRBJ2-2 | 12 | NA | TRBD2 | TRBV12-3/TRBV12-4
CASSPRGGDTDTQYF | TGTGCCAGCTCACCGAGAGGGGGGGACACAGATACGCAGTATTTT | TRBJ2-3 | 15 | NA | NA | TRBV18
CASSQEGTISYEQYF | TGCGCCAGCAGCCAAGAAGGGACAATATCCTACGAGCAGTACTTC | TRBJ2-7 | 15 | NA | NA | TRBV4-1
CASSSPRKGETQYF | TGTGCCAGCAGTTCTCCCAGAAAGGGGGAGACCCAGTACTTC | TRBJ2-5 | 14 | NA | NA | TRBV6-5
CASSAAHKNTEAFF | TGTGCCAGCAGCGCGGCTCATAAGAACACTGAAGCTTTCTTT | TRBJ1-1 | 14 | few | NA | TRBV3-1/TRBV3-2
CASSSGSQTYGYTF | TGCGCCAGCAGCTCTGGGAGTCAGACCTATGGCTACACCTTC | TRBJ1-2 | 14 | few | NA | TRBV5-1
CASSGAGGYNEQFF | TGCGCCAGCAGCGGAGCGGGGGGGTACAATGAGCAGTTCTTC | TRBJ2-1 | 14 | NA | TRBD2 | TRBV5-1
CATSRRSDIWNTEAFF | TGTGCCACCAGCAGAAGATCCGACATCTGGAACACTGAAGCTTTCTTT | TRBJ1-1 | 16 | NA | NA | TRBV15
CASSPGLLETQYF | TGTGCCAGCTCGCCGGGACTTCTGGAGACCCAGTACTTC | TRBJ2-5 | 13 | NA | NA | TRBV18
CASSGRTGLDEQYF | TGTGCCAGCAGCGGTAGGACAGGTCTCGACGAGCAGTACTTC | TRBJ2-7 | 14 | NA | TRBD1 | TRBV9
CAISEQGLPEAFF | TGTGCCATCAGTGAGCAGGGTCTCCCTGAAGCTTTCTTT | TRBJ1-1 | 13 | NA | NA | TRBV10-3
CATSSDSESGDKQYF | TGTGCCACCAGCAGCGACAGCGAATCTGGGGACAAGCAGTACTTC | TRBJ2-7 | 15 | NA | NA | TRBV15
CASSYSFSYGYTF | TGTGCCAGCAGTTACTCCTTCTCCTATGGCTACACCTTC | TRBJ1-2 | 13 | NA | NA | TRBV6-5
CASSFRLPQQETQYF | TGTGCCAGCAGTTTCCGGTTACCACAGCAAGAGACCCAGTACTTC | TRBJ2-5 | 15 | NA | NA | TRBV11-2
CASSIGFGGRFNSPLHF | TGTGCCAGTAGTATCGGGTTCGGGGGTAGATTTAATTCACCCCTCCACTTT | TRBJ1-6 | 17 | NA | NA | TRBV19
CASSLGGREQYF | TGCGCCAGCAGCTTGGGGGGGCGCGAGCAGTACTTC | TRBJ2-7 | 12 | NA | NA | TRBV5-1
CAISESRSGELFF | TGTGCCATCAGTGAGTCGAGGTCCGGGGAGCTGTTTTTT | TRBJ2-2 | 13 | NA | NA | TRBV10-3
CASSARAGGPYEQYF | TGTGCCAGCAGCGCCCGGGCGGGGGGGCCCTACGAGCAGTACTTC | TRBJ2-7 | 15 | NA | TRBD2 | TRBV7-2
CASSVGGTTGELFF | TGTGCCAGCAGCGTAGGGGGCACCACCGGGGAGCTGTTTTTT | TRBJ2-2 | 14 | NA | NA | TRBV9
CASSSTGGDYGYTF | TGTGCCAGCAGCAGTACAGGGGGCGACTATGGCTACACCTTC | TRBJ1-2 | 14 | NA | TRBD1 | TRBV7-9
CASRGGSGNQPQHF | TGTGCCAGCAGGGGGGGGTCTGGCAATCAGCCCCAGCATTTT | TRBJ1-5 | 14 | once | NA | TRBV2
CASSFDFWGRSYEQYF | TGTGCCAGCAGTTTTGACTTTTGGGGGAGGTCCTACGAGCAGTACTTC | TRBJ2-7 | 16 | few | NA | TRBV27
CASSLFEPSYNEQFF | TGTGCCAGCAGTTTATTTGAGCCCTCCTACAATGAGCAGTTCTTC | TRBJ2-1 | 15 | NA | NA | TRBV27
CASSAPRELFF | TGTGCCAGCAGCGCCCCCCGGGAACTGTTTTTT | TRBJ1-4 | 11 | NA | NA | TRBV9
CASSLRDRATNEKLFF | TGCGCCAGCAGCCTCCGGGACAGAGCAACTAATGAAAAACTGTTTTTT | TRBJ1-4 | 16 | NA | TRBD1 | TRBV4-1
CAWSVGGGEQFF | TGTGCCTGGAGTGTAGGGGGCGGGGAGCAGTTCTTC | TRBJ2-1 | 12 | NA | TRBD1 | TRBV30
CASSLVPLVNEQFF | TGTGCCAGCAGCTTAGTCCCCTTAGTGAATGAGCAGTTCTTC | TRBJ2-1 | 14 | NA | NA | TRBV7-8
CASNNRGLTYEQYF | TGTGCCAGTAACAATAGGGGATTAACCTACGAGCAGTACTTC | TRBJ2-7 | 14 | NA | NA | TRBV19
CASSLNRAGDTEAFF | TGTGCCAGCAGTCTCAACAGGGCCGGGGACACTGAAGCTTTCTTT | TRBJ1-1 | 15 | few | NA | TRBV27
CASGPGQGSYEQYF | TGTGCTAGTGGTCCCGGACAGGGGTCCTACGAGCAGTACTTC | TRBJ2-7 | 14 | NA | TRBD1 | TRBV12-5
CASSLDSSYGYTF | TGTGCCAGCAGCTTGGACAGCTCCTATGGCTACACCTTC | TRBJ1-2 | 13 | NA | NA | TRBV5-8
CASTPRRDAMNTEAFF | TGTGCCAGCACCCCTAGGAGGGACGCCATGAACACTGAAGCTTTCTTT | TRBJ1-1 | 16 | NA | NA | TRBV6-2/TRBV6-3
CASSKRPRDRGRIPCNQPQHF | TGTGCCAGCAGCAAGCGCCCCCGGGACAGGGGGCGTATCCCATGCAATCAGCCCCAGCATTTT | TRBJ1-5 | 21 | NA | NA | TRBV21-1
CASSLTLLREKLFF | TGTGCCAGCAGCTTAACTTTGTTGCGGGAAAAACTGTTTTTT | TRBJ1-4 | 14 | NA | NA | TRBV11-2
CASRTEVNSNQPQHF | TGTGCCAGTAGGACAGAAGTTAATAGCAATCAGCCCCAGCATTTT | TRBJ1-5 | 15 | NA | NA | TRBV19
CASSLASLTGRYNEQFF | TGCGCCAGCAGCTTGGCCTCCCTGACAGGGCGATACAATGAGCAGTTCTTC | TRBJ2-1 | 17 | NA | TRBD1 | TRBV5-1
CASSPTTGGNNQPQHF | TGTGCCAGCAGCCCGACGACAGGGGGCAACAATCAGCCCCAGCATTTT | TRBJ1-5 | 16 | NA | TRBD1 | TRBV11-2
CASSFWATGGGLYEKLFF | TGTGCCAGCAGTTTTTGGGCAACCGGGGGGGGTTTGTATGAAAAACTGTTTTTT | TRBJ1-4 | 18 | NA | NA | TRBV27
CASSPGLGGEQYF | TGTGCCAGCTCACCTGGGCTGGGGGGAGAGCAGTACTTC | TRBJ2-7 | 13 | NA | NA | TRBV18
CASSQDYDQPQHF | TGTGCCAGCAGCCAAGATTATGATCAGCCCCAGCATTTT | TRBJ1-5 | 13 | NA | NA | TRBV4-2
CSVGRGTTSGDYGYTF | TGCAGCGTTGGGAGGGGCACCACAAGTGGAGACTATGGCTACACCTTC | TRBJ1-2 | 16 | once | NA | TRBV29-1
CASKKGQNYGYTF | TGCGCCAGCAAGAAGGGACAGAACTATGGCTACACCTTC | TRBJ1-2 | 13 | NA | TRBD1 | TRBV10-2